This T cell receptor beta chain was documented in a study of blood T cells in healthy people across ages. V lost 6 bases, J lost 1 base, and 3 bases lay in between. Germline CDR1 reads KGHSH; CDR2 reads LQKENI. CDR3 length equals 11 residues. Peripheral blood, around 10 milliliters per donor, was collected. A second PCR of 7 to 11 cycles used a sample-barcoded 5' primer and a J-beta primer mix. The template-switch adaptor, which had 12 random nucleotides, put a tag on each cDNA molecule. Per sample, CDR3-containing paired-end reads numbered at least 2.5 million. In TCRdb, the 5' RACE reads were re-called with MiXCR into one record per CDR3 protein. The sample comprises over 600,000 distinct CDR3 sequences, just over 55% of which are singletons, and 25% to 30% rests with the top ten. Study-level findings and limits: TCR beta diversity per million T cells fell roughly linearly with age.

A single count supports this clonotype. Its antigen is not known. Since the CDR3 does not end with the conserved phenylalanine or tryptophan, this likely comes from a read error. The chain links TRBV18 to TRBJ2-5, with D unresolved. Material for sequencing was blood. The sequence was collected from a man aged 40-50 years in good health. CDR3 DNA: TGTGCCAGCTCGTCCCAAGAGACCCAGTACTTA. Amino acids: CASSSQETQYL.